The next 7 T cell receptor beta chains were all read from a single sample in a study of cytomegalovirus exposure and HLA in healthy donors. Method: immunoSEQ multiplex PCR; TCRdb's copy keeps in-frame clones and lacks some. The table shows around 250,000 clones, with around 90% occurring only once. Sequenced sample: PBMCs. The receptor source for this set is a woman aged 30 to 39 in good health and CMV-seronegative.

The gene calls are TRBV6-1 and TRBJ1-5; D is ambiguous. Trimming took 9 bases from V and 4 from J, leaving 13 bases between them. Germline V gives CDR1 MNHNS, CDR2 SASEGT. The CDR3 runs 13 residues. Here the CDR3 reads CASLDLQNQPQHF. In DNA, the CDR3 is TGTGCCAGTCTAGACCTCCAGAATCAGCCCCAGCATTTT.

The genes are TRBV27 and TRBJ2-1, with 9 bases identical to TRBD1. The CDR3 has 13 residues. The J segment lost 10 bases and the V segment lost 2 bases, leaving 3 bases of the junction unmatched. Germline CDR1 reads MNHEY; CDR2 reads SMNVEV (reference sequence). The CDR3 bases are TGTGCCAGCAGTTTAGGGACAGGGAACGAGCAGTTCTTC. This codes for CASSLGTGNEQFF.

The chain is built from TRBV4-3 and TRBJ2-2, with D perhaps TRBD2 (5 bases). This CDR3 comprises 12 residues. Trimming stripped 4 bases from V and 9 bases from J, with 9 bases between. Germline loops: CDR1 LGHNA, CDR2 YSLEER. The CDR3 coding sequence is TGCGCCAGCAGCCGAACGGGGAGGGAGCTGTTTTTT. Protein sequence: CASSRTGRELFF.

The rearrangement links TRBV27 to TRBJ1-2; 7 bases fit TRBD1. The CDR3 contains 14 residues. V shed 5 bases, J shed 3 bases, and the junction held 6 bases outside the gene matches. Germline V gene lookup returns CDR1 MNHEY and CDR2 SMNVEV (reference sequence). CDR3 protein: CASSATRGDYGYTF. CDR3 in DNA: TGTGCCAGCAGTGCCACCAGGGGGGACTATGGCTACACCTTC.

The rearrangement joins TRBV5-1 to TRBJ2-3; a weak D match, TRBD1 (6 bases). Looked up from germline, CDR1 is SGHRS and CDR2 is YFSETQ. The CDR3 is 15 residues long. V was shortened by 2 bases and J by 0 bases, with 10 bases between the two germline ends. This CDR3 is CASSLGDTSTDTQYF. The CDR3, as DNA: TGCGCCAGCAGCTTAGGGGACACTAGCACAGATACGCAGTATTTT.

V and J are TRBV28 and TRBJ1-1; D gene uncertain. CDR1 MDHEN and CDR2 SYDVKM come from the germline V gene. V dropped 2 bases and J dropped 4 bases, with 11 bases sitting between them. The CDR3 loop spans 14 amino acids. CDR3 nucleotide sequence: TGTGCCAGCAGTTTAACTGGGATGGGCACTGAAGCTTTCTTT. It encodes CASSLTGMGTEAFF.

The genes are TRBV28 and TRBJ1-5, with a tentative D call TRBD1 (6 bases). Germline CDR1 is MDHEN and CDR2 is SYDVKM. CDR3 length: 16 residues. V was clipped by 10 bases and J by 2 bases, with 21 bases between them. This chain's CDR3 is CATNQETGVGNQPQHF. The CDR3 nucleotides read TGTGCCACCAATCAGGAGACAGGAGTAGGCAATCAGCCCCAGCATTTT.